The present T cell receptor beta chain was sequenced within a study of OX40 agonist ivuxolimab in advanced cancers. Using immunoSEQ multiplex PCR, the repertoire was profiled, and TCRdb retains in-frame clones only, with some absent. The sample lists tens of thousands of clones, about 87% seen once, with 7.4% in the top ten. Study-level points and caveats: In general, CD8+ T cells held more expanded clones than CD4+ did, on average.

The V and J ends lost 5 bases and 6 bases respectively, with 13 bases between them. Germline V gives CDR1 SGHNT, CDR2 YENEEA. The CDR3 totals 14 residues. On this clone itself: The antigen remains undetermined.

The genes are TRBV11-3 and TRBJ2-2, with D possibly called TRBD1 or TRBD2 (5 bases each). Here the sequenced sample was CD4+ or CD8+ T cells sorted from blood, taken in a trial of the OX40 agonist ivuxolimab. The sequence was collected from an adult with an advanced solid tumor such as melanoma, head and neck, liver or kidney cancer. CDR3 nucleotides: TGTGCCAGCAGCCTGGGACGGGCCTCCGGGGAGCTGTTTTTT. Protein sequence: CASSLGRASGELFF.